A single T cell receptor (beta chain) is shown here with its context. Its antigen is not identified. This CDR3 contains 14 residues. Trimming took 6 bases from V and 7 from J; bases not matched to a gene: 11. Germline V lookup: CDR1 MDHEN, CDR2 SYDVKM. Per sample, some 10^5 TCR templates underwent assay. Produced via immunoSEQ multiplex PCR; TCRdb's table is partial and in-frame only. Of more than 95,000 clones in the sample, approximately 94% were seen once. This sample is part of a study of siplizumab effects on memory and regulatory T cells. Study-level findings and limits: Mappable alloreactive CD4+ clones averaged around 69% Treg-derived with siplizumab versus around 25% in controls. Naive T cells seemed more diverse than memory cells; they also seemed major alloresponse contributors. Proliferating CD4+ or CD8+ clones, roughly 80-96% of them, lacked an assignable naive or memory phenotype.

Sequencing was performed on CD4+ T cells sorted from blood. This sequence joins TRBV28 and TRBJ2-5; TRBD1 agrees at 7 bases. This TCR came from a human donor in good health. CDR3 nucleotides: TGTGCCAGCAGACCGGGACAGAGGTCGGGGACCCAGTACTTC. Protein product: CASRPGQRSGTQYF.